The clone carrying this T cell receptor (beta chain) was recorded many times. TCRdb passed the reads through MiXCR, listing each CDR3 protein once. Seen here are a few hundred thousand distinct CDR3 sequences, approximately 26% observed once, and the top ten hold about 13%. The record originates from a study of T cell repertoires in cytomegalovirus infection. Study in general: Signatures in public TCR beta sequences pointed to both CMV infection and matching HLA type.

The TCR originated in a human donor in good health (CMV status not recorded). Some clones in this sample may be carry-over from other donors' samples. The source material was PBMCs.

CDR3 residues: CASSLMVGPTYGYTF. Written as DNA, the CDR3 is TGTGCCAGCAGCTTAATGGTGGGGCCGACCTATGGCTACACCTTC. This rearrangement joins TRBV7-9 to TRBJ1-2; a possible D gene is TRBD1 (5 bases). Germline V lookup: CDR1 SEHNR, CDR2 FQNEAQ (reference sequence). V dropped 2 bases and J dropped 4 bases, with 14 bases sitting between them. The CDR3 has 15 amino acids.